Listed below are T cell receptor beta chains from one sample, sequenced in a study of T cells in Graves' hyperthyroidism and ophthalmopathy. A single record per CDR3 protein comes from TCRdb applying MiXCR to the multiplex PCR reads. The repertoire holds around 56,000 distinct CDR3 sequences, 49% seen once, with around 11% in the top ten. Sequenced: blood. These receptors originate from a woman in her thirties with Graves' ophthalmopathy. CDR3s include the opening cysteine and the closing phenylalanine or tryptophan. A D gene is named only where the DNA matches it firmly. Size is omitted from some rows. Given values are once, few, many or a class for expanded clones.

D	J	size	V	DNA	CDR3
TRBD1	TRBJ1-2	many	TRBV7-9	TGTGCCAGCAGCTTGAGACCAGGACAGGGAAGTCTTACAGAGGGCTACACCTTC	CASSLRPGQGSLTEGYTF
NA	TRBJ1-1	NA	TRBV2	TGTGCCAGCAGTGAGGTAGGGGCTGACACGGAAGCTTTCTTT	CASSEVGADTEAFF
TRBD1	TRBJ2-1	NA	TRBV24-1	TGTGCCACCGGGACAGGTAACAATGAGCAGTTCTTC	CATGTGNNEQFF
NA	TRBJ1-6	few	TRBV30	TGTGCCTGGAGCGCCCAAGGCTACGGCTGGGGGGCTCATTCACCCCTCCACTTT	CAWSAQGYGWGAHSPLHF
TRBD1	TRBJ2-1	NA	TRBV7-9	TGTGCCAGCAGGGATATCACAGGGGCCAATGAGCAGTTCTTC	CASRDITGANEQFF
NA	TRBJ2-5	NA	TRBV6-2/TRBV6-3	TGTGCCAGCAGCCCGGCGGGGACCCAGTACTTC	CASSPAGTQYF
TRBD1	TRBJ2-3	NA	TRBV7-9	TGTGCCAGCAGCTGGGAGACAGGGGCTAGCGGCACAGATACGCAGTATTTT	CASSWETGASGTDTQYF
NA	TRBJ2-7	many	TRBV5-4	TGTGCCAGCAGCTCAACCGACAGGTTCGAGCAGTACTTC	CASSSTDRFEQYF
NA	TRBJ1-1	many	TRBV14	TGTGCCAGCAGCCTCACACCGAACACTGAAGCTTTCTTT	CASSLTPNTEAFF
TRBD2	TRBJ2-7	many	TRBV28	TGTGCCAGCTATACCCCGGGGGGGGACTACGAGCAGTACTTC	CASYTPGGDYEQYF
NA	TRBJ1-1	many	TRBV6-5	TGTGCCAGCAGTTACTATCTGGGGCAGGAGTTGAACACTGAAGCTTTCTTT	CASSYYLGQELNTEAFF
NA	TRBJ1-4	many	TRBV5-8	TGTGCCAGCAGCTACGACGCCATGGAACTGTTTTTT	CASSYDAMELFF
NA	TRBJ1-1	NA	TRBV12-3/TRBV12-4	TGTGCCAGCAGTTTAATGGGGAACCTGAACACCGAAGCTTTCTTT	CASSLMGNLNTEAFF
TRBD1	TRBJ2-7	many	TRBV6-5	TGTGCCAGCCATAGACAGGGAGACGAGCAGTACTTC	CASHRQGDEQYF
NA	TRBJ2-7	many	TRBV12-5	TGTGCTAGCTCAAAGTCAGGGAGCTCCTACGAGCAGTACTTC	CASSKSGSSYEQYF
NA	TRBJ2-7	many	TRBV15	TGTGCCACCAGCAGAGGAGGGGGGACAGCTTCCTACGAGCAGTACTTC	CATSRGGGTASYEQYF